This T cell receptor (beta chain) came from a study of cytomegalovirus exposure and HLA in healthy donors. Study as a whole: Earlier sequencing of 150 million to 200 million T cells yielded 100 million to 120 million unique TCR beta sequences. General study results and limits: With DRB1 most and HLA-C fewest, TCR association rates differed between HLA loci in a later analysis. Relative to equally common others, HLA-associated TCR beta chains showed greater clonal expansion in a later analysis.

On this clone itself: Antigen: not known.

The germline V gene encodes CDR1 MNHNS and CDR2 SASEGT. The trim removed 0 bases at V and 8 bases at J, leaving 6 bases unmatched. The CDR3 runs to 15 residues. Whereas donors were nominally healthy upon sampling, unrecorded immune exposures were probable. PCR was performed using 60 Vbeta and 13 Jbeta primers. Sequencing used immunoSEQ multiplex PCR; TCRdb keeps in-frame clones, though not all of them. The repertoire holds about 69,000 clones, with roughly three quarters as singletons. This chain links TRBV6-1 with TRBJ2-2, with 7 bases aligning to TRBD2. This receptor was taken from a man between 18 and 29 years old in good health and CMV-seronegative. Sequenced sample: PBMCs. The DNA for the CDR3 is TGTGCCAGCAGTGAAGCGGGACTACCGAGAGGGGAGCTGTTTTTT. This translates into CASSEAGLPRGELFF.